This TCR beta chain derives from a study of blood T cells in healthy people across ages. A J-beta primer mix and a sample-barcoded 5' primer were used in a second PCR of about 7 to 12 cycles. TCRdb re-analysed the 5' RACE reads in MiXCR, keeping a single row per CDR3 protein. The sample includes more than 1,000,000 distinct CDR3 sequences, almost 25% seen only once; the top ten take approximately 0.7%. A remark on this clonotype: Its antigen is still unknown.

Whole-study results and caveats: More naive CD4+ cells and higher diversity marked long-lived donors relative to aged donors. Per million T cells, the diversity of TCR beta decreased roughly linearly as age advanced.

This CDR3 has 13 residues. Germline V gene data show CDR1 as SGHRS and CDR2 as YFSETQ. Trimming stripped 0 bases from V and 7 bases from J, with 8 bases between. This same sample was also part of a study on T cells of mothers and their children.

The gene calls are TRBV5-1 and TRBJ2-4, with no clear D. The sequence was obtained from a girl aged 2-10 years in good health. Sequenced: blood. The CDR3 region is CASSLGEANIQYF. The CDR3 DNA sequence: TGCGCCAGCAGCTTGGGCGAGGCGAACATTCAGTACTTC.